One and the same sample provided the 27 T cell receptor beta chains below, sequenced in a study of shared clonotypes between healthy human individuals. The repertoire was sequenced with immunoSEQ multiplex PCR; TCRdb's copy has only in-frame clones and lacks some. The repertoire holds 2.3 million or so clones, with 93% as singletons. Material: naive CD4+ T cells from PBMCs. Described subset: CD45RA+ positively selected. These receptors all stem from a man aged 18-30 years in good health. Some clones in this sample may be carry-over from other donors' samples.

This chain uses TRBV11-3 with TRBJ2-5; weak D call: TRBD2 (5 bases). Germline CDR1 is SGHNT and CDR2 is YENEEA. Between the trimmed V and J ends, which lost 5 bases and 1 base, there was a span of 8 bases. The CDR3 consists of 13 residues. The CDR3 coding sequence is TGTGCCAGCAGCGAGGGCAGCCAAGAGACCCAGTACTTC. It encodes CASSEGSQETQYF.

The J gene is TRBJ1-1, the V gene TRBV6-6; D call uncertain. The CDR3 covers 12 residues. The V end was cut by 2 bases, the J end by 7 bases, with 8 bases between. In germline, CDR1 is MNHNY, CDR2 SVGAGI (reference sequence). The CDR3 bases are TGTGCCAGCAGTTACCCCTTGCGTGAAGCTTTCTTT. This translates into CASSYPLREAFF.

V gene TRBV30 combines with J gene TRBJ2-2; D may be TRBD1 (5 bases). The CDR3 runs 14 residues. Between the trimmed V and J ends, which lost 4 bases and 1 base, there was a span of 10 bases. Germline V gene sequence: CDR1 GTSNPN, CDR2 SVGIG (reference sequence). CDR3 region: CAWNRQWNTGELFF. The DNA of the CDR3 is TGTGCCTGGAATCGACAGTGGAACACCGGGGAGCTGTTTTTT. Full variable domain (rest looked up from reference TRBV30 and TRBJ2-2): SQTIHQWPATLVQPVGSPLSLECTVEGTSNPNLYWYRQAAGRGLQLLFYSVGIGQISSEVPQNLSASRPQDRQFILSSKKLLLSDSGFYLCAWNRQWNTGELFFGEGSRLTVL.

Of note for this clone: Other DNA sequences in this specimen translate into the identical CDR3. The chain has TRBV5-1 and TRBJ1-1, with a tentative D call TRBD1 (6 bases). Germline CDR1 reads SGHRS; CDR2 reads YFSETQ. The CDR3 consists of 14 residues. V was pared by 4 bases and J by 2 bases, with 12 bases between. The CDR3 nucleotides read TGCGCCAGCAGCACCGGGACAAGCAACACTGAAGCTTTCTTT. It yields the protein CASSTGTSNTEAFF.

The chain employs TRBV11-2 and TRBJ2-5; D gene uncertain. With 2 bases removed from V and 1 base from J, the gap between germline ends came to 8 bases. The germline V gene has CDR1 SGHAT and CDR2 FQNNGV. The CDR3 is 14 residues long. The CDR3 nucleotides are TGTGCCAGCAGCTTATCCTGGATCCAAGAGACCCAGTACTTC. Its translation: CASSLSWIQETQYF.

The gene calls are TRBV28 and TRBJ2-1; D is perhaps TRBD1 (5 bases). Germline values: CDR1 MDHEN, CDR2 SYDVKM. The CDR3 loop spans 15 amino acids. V was clipped by 6 bases and J by 0 bases, with 12 bases between them. CDR3 protein: CASSPRVSSYNEQFF. In DNA form, the CDR3 reads TGTGCCAGCAGCCCCAGGGTAAGCTCCTACAATGAGCAGTTCTTC.

About this clone itself: Other DNA sequences in this specimen translate into the identical CDR3. The V gene is TRBV30, the J gene TRBJ2-7; D is unresolved. The germline V gene has CDR1 GTSNPN and CDR2 SVGIG (reference sequence). V lost 1 base and J lost 3, with 4 bases in between. This CDR3 region has 11 residues. The CDR3 region is CAWSGNYEQYF. Here the CDR3 DNA reads TGTGCCTGGAGTGGGAACTACGAGCAGTACTTC.

This CDR3 reads CASSLGAGKTYEQYF. The CDR3 coding sequence is TGTGCCAGCAGCCTGGGGGCGGGAAAAACCTACGAGCAGTACTTC. The chain recombines TRBV5-4 with TRBJ2-7; D tentatively fits TRBD1 or TRBD2 (6 bases each). Germline V gene sequence: CDR1 SGHNT, CDR2 YYREEE (reference sequence). This CDR3 spans 15 amino acids. V was clipped by 4 bases and J by 2 bases, with 16 bases between them.

The genes are TRBV6-5 and TRBJ1-1; D unresolved. There are 14 residues in the CDR3. Deletions cut 5 bases from V and 2 bases from J, with 12 bases between. CDR1 is MNHEY and CDR2 is SVGAGI in the germline V gene. The CDR3 sequence is CASSPRTYNTEAFF. In DNA form, the CDR3 reads TGTGCCAGCAGTCCCCGGACCTATAACACTGAAGCTTTCTTT.

The genes are TRBV7-3 and TRBJ1-2; 12 bases line up with TRBD1. Germline V gene sequence: CDR1 SGHTA, CDR2 FQGTGA. V shed 5 bases and J 2 bases; nucleotides not matched to a gene: 9. The CDR3 length is 17 residues. The CDR3 nucleotides are TGTGCCAGCAGCGAGCGTTCCGGGACAGGGGGCAACTATGGCTACACCTTC. Protein sequence: CASSERSGTGGNYGYTF.

This rearrangement joins TRBV7-6 to TRBJ1-4; D might be TRBD1 (6 bases). CDR1 is SGHVS and CDR2 is FNYEAQ in the germline V gene. The CDR3 has 15 amino acids. The ends were cut back, 5 bases at V and 3 bases at J, with 13 bases in the middle. As DNA, the CDR3 is TGTGCCAGCAGCCTCCTGGGGGGCCCTAATGAAAAACTGTTTTTT. Translation: CASSLLGGPNEKLFF.

This clone is a singleton in its sample. The chain carries TRBV7-2 and TRBJ2-5; 14 bases map to TRBD2. J was trimmed by 5 bases and V by 5 bases; bases with no gene match: 10. This CDR3 comprises 17 residues. The germline gives CDR1 SGHTA, CDR2 FQGNSA. The CDR3: CASSPRTSGRIVETQYF. CDR3 DNA sequence: TGTGCCAGCAGCCCCCGGACTAGCGGGAGGATAGTGGAGACCCAGTACTTC. Full variable domain (remainder filled in from reference TRBV7-2 and TRBJ2-5): GAGVSQSPSNKVTEKGKDVELRCDPISGHTALYWYRQSLGQGLEFLIYFQGNSAPDKSGLPSDRFSAERTGGSVSTLTIQRTQQEDSAVYLCASSPRTSGRIVETQYFGPGTRLLVL.

The J gene is TRBJ1-5, the V gene TRBV2; D remains unclear. The CDR3 is 15 residues long. Germline loops: CDR1 SNHLY, CDR2 FYNNEI. V was shortened by 4 bases and J by 5 bases, with 15 bases between the two germline ends. The CDR3 DNA follows: TGTGCCAGCAGTGGGTTCCTTGGAGGTTATCAGCCCCAGCATTTT. It codes for CASSGFLGGYQPQHF.

V is TRBV7-8 and J is TRBJ2-1, with D possibly TRBD2 on 6 matching bases. CDR3 length: 13 amino acids. CDR1 is SGHVS and CDR2 is FQNEAQ in the germline V gene. Trimming took 5 bases from V and 10 from J, leaving 15 bases between them. The CDR3 spells CASSTGLPSEQFF. CDR3 in DNA: TGTGCCAGCAGCACGGGACTCCCTTCCGAGCAGTTCTTC.

The chain uses TRBV2 and TRBJ2-7, with a weak D call TRBD2 (5 bases). Germline V gives CDR1 SNHLY, CDR2 FYNNEI. The length of the CDR3 is 12 residues. The V gene lost 6 bases and the J gene lost 3 bases, with 9 bases spanning the gap. CDR3: CASRKSGYEQYF. Here the CDR3 DNA reads TGTGCCAGCAGGAAGAGCGGCTACGAGCAGTACTTC.

As regards this clone: Other nucleotide sequences in the sample specify the same CDR3. The J gene is TRBJ1-5, the V gene TRBV19; D may be TRBD1 (5 bases). The V gene's germline CDR1 is LNHDA and CDR2 SQIVND (reference sequence). V was clipped by 5 bases and J by 0 bases, with 11 bases between them. This CDR3 comprises 15 residues. Written as DNA, the CDR3 is TGTGCCAGTAGTCAGGGCCAAGGTAGCAATCAGCCCCAGCATTTT. Protein: CASSQGQGSNQPQHF.

The V call is TRBV19, the J call TRBJ1-1; TRBD1 is a possible D gene (5 bases). CDR1 and CDR2 (germline): LNHDA, SQIVND (reference sequence). The CDR3 contains 15 residues. V lost 5 bases to trimming and J lost 2 bases, with 15 bases between them. DNA for the CDR3: TGTGCCAGTAGTGGGGCAGCCTCTACAAACACTGAAGCTTTCTTT. This translates into CASSGAASTNTEAFF. The whole variable domain, remainder taken from reference TRBV19 and TRBJ1-1, is DGGITQSPKYLFRKEGQNVTLSCEQNLNHDAMYWYRQDPGQGLRLIYYSQIVNDFQKGDIAEGYSVSREKKESFPLTVTSAQKNPTAFYLCASSGAASTNTEAFFGQGTRLTVV.

This clone occurred a few times. The chain carries TRBV28 and TRBJ1-1; D is undetermined. This CDR3 is 13 amino acids long. CDR1 and CDR2 (germline): MDHEN, SYDVKM. Trimming cost V 4 bases and J 2 bases, with 8 bases left between them. CDR3 DNA: TGTGCCAGCAGTTCACATACCAACACTGAAGCTTTCTTT. Protein: CASSSHTNTEAFF.

V and J are TRBV29-1 and TRBJ1-2; D is undetermined. The CDR3 has 12 amino acids. Per the germline V gene, CDR1 is SQVTM and CDR2 is ANQGSEA. V shed 6 bases and J shed 0 bases, with 8 bases lying between them. CDR3 in amino acids: CSVRVTNYGYTF. CDR3 DNA sequence: TGCAGCGTGAGGGTGACTAACTATGGCTACACCTTC.

The rearrangement links TRBV15 to TRBJ2-3, with TRBD1 identical over 8 bases. This CDR3 region has 15 residues. CDR1 is LNHNV and CDR2 is YYDKDF in the germline V gene (reference sequence). The trim removed 4 bases at V and 4 bases at J, leaving 7 bases unmatched. The CDR3 protein is CATSIRTGLSDTQYF. The CDR3 nucleotides read TGTGCCACCAGCATCAGGACAGGGCTATCAGATACGCAGTATTTT. Looking up the rest from reference TRBV15 and TRBJ2-3 gives the full variable domain: DAMVIQNPRYQVTQFGKPVTLSCSQTLNHNVMYWYQQKSSQAPKLLFHYYDKDFNNEADTPDNFQSRRPNTSFCFLDIRSPGLGDTAMYLCATSIRTGLSDTQYFGPGTRLTVL.

The chain carries TRBV5-1 and TRBJ2-1; 10 bases map to TRBD2. V gave up 4 bases and J gave up 6 bases; unmatched junction bases: 10. Germline loops: CDR1 SGHRS, CDR2 YFSETQ. The CDR3 consists of 16 residues. CDR3 sequence (DNA): TGCGCCAGCAGCGTGAGAGTGTCTAGCGGGAGCAATGAGCAGTTCTTC. Translating it yields CASSVRVSSGSNEQFF.

In DNA, the CDR3 is TGTGCCATCGGTGGAGGGGAGGGGTTTGAAAAACTGTTTTTT. It specifies CAIGGGEGFEKLFF. The rearrangement uses TRBV10-3 and TRBJ1-4, with a possible D match to TRBD1 (5 bases). V was pared by 8 bases and J by 7 bases, with 17 bases between. Germline V gene sequence: CDR1 ENHRY, CDR2 SYGVKD. CDR3 size: 14 residues.

The V gene is TRBV7-2, the J gene TRBJ2-3; 9 bases are a match to TRBD2. With 10 bases clipped from V and 1 base from J, the junction kept 6 bases outside the gene matches. This CDR3 region has 14 residues. Germline V gene sequence: CDR1 SGHTA, CDR2 FQGNSA. The chain's CDR3 is CATSTSGRTDTQYF. The DNA of the CDR3 is TGTGCCACCTCGACTAGCGGCCGCACAGATACGCAGTATTTT.

This clone appeared a single time. V and J are TRBV6-5 and TRBJ2-5, with TRBD2 matching over 7 bases. Germline V gene sequence: CDR1 MNHEY, CDR2 SVGAGI. The CDR3 is made up of 14 amino acids. The junction had 10 bases not matched to a gene; V was cut back by 8 bases and J by 4 bases. The CDR3 coding sequence is TGTGCCAGCCGGTTTTCTGGGGGGGGAGAGACCCAGTACTTC. It encodes CASRFSGGGETQYF.

The V gene is TRBV11-2, the J gene TRBJ2-7, with D perhaps matching TRBD2 (5 bases). CDR3 size: 14 residues. The V end was cut by 5 bases, the J end by 6 bases, with 17 bases between. Germline V gives CDR1 SGHAT, CDR2 FQNNGV. CDR3 in amino acids: CASSLDWGEVEQYF. CDR3 coding DNA: TGTGCCAGCAGCCTGGACTGGGGAGAGGTCGAGCAGTACTTC.

Comment on this clone: In the same sample, other DNA sequences code for this CDR3. The chain uses TRBV5-1 and TRBJ2-7; D call uncertain. The CDR3 has 12 amino acids. V was trimmed by 2 bases and J by 4 bases, leaving 7 bases between them. The germline V gene encodes CDR1 SGHRS and CDR2 YFSETQ. Here the CDR3 DNA reads TGCGCCAGCAGCTTACCCGGGTACGAGCAGTACTTC. Residues: CASSLPGYEQYF.

Turning to this clone: This CDR3 is also generated by other DNA sequences in the sample. This chain uses TRBV5-4 with TRBJ2-3; the match to TRBD2 covers 10 bases. J was trimmed by 0 bases and V by 5 bases; bases with no gene match: 3. This CDR3 spans 15 amino acids. Germline V CDR1 and CDR2: SGHNT, YYREEE (reference sequence). The CDR3 DNA reads as TGTGCCAGCAGTTCGACTAGCGGGAGCACAGATACGCAGTATTTT. This codes for CASSSTSGSTDTQYF.